These 31 T cell receptor beta chains share one sample of origin, sequenced in a study of blood T cell repertoires in COVID-19. Using immunoSEQ multiplex PCR, the repertoire was profiled, and TCRdb retains in-frame clones only, with some absent. This table has 350,000 or so clones, roughly nine tenths appearing once. Material: peripheral blood. These receptors were taken from a woman between 55 and 75 years old with COVID-19, enrolled during active disease.

Concerning this clone: One end of the junction is discordant with germline, which a read error may explain. This chain joins TRBV7-7 and TRBJ2-5; TRBD2 agrees at 10 bases. Germline V lookup: CDR1 SSHAT, CDR2 FNYEAQ (reference sequence). The CDR3 totals 15 residues. The CDR3, as DNA: TGTGCTAGCAGCTCCGGACTAGCGGAACAAGAGACCCAGTACTTC. Its protein product is CASSSGLAEQETQYF.

This clone has more than one count but fewer than ten. The chain employs TRBV29-1 and TRBJ1-4; 11 nucleotides agree with TRBD1. CDR1 and CDR2 from the germline V gene are SQVTM and ANQGSEA. J gave up 0 bases and V 7 bases, and 7 bases lay outside the gene matches. The CDR3 spans 16 residues. As DNA, the CDR3 is TGCAGCGCCCGGGACAGGGGGGAGGCAACTAATGAAAAACTGTTTTTT. This codes for CSARDRGEATNEKLFF.

The chain combines TRBV4-2 with TRBJ2-2, with 9 bases aligning to TRBD2. Germline V gene lookup returns CDR1 LGHNA and CDR2 YNFKEQ. The length of the CDR3 is 19 residues. The V gene end was trimmed by 0 bases and the J gene end by 2 bases; junction bases not matched to a gene: 10. The CDR3 spells CASSQDNRAGGANTGELFF. As DNA, the CDR3 is TGTGCCAGCAGCCAAGATAACCGAGCGGGGGGCGCTAACACCGGGGAGCTGTTTTTT.

This sequence joins TRBV4-1 and TRBJ2-7; 9 bases are a match to TRBD2. Germline V gene lookup returns CDR1 MGHRA and CDR2 YSYEKL. J was trimmed by 7 bases and V by 1 base; bases with no gene match: 11. This CDR3 is built from 16 residues. This chain's CDR3 is CASSQGSGGGAWEQYF. The CDR3 region has the DNA TGCGCCAGCAGCCAAGGGAGTGGCGGGGGGGCGTGGGAGCAGTACTTC.

The chain couples TRBV5-1 to TRBJ1-1; maybe TRBD1 (5 bases). This CDR3 spans 14 amino acids. Trimming shortened V by 0 bases and J by 11 bases, and 17 bases separated the two germline ends. Germline CDR1 and CDR2: SGHRS and YFSETQ. CDR3 residues: CASSLEGAVRFAFF. The CDR3 DNA reads TGCGCCAGCAGCTTGGAAGGGGCCGTTCGCTTTGCTTTCTTT.

V is TRBV5-1 and J is TRBJ1-1; TRBD1 might be the D (6 bases). This CDR3 region has 14 residues. Germline V gene sequence: CDR1 SGHRS, CDR2 YFSETQ. V was pared by 1 base and J by 1 base, with 8 bases between. This CDR3 is CASSLTGRNTEAFF. Written as DNA, the CDR3 is TGCGCCAGCAGCTTGACAGGGCGGAACACTGAAGCTTTCTTT. Based on the CDR3 plus reference TRBV5-1 and TRBJ1-1, the full variable domain is KAGVTQTPRYLIKTRGQQVTLSCSPISGHRSVSWYQQTPGQGLQFLFEYFSETQRNKGNFPGRFSGRQFSNSRSEMNVSTLELGDSALYLCASSLTGRNTEAFFGQGTRLTVV.

The chain recombines TRBV6-5 with TRBJ2-7; no clear D. The CDR3 runs 14 residues. Germline V gene sequence: CDR1 MNHEY, CDR2 SVGAGI. V was shortened by 2 bases and J by 0 bases, with 8 bases between the two germline ends. CDR3 in amino acids: CASSYGYSSYEQYF. CDR3 bases: TGTGCCAGCAGTTACGGCTACAGCTCCTACGAGCAGTACTTC.

The V gene is TRBV27, the J gene TRBJ2-4; 8 bases match TRBD1. The CDR3 length is 16 residues. The V and J ends lost 3 bases and 0 bases, in that order; junction bases with no gene match: 4. Germline CDR1 reads MNHEY; CDR2 reads SMNVEV (reference sequence). The CDR3 region has the DNA TGTGCCAGCAGTTTCGGACAGGGCCTAGCCAAAAACATTCAGTACTTC. Amino acids: CASSFGQGLAKNIQYF.

The CDR3 region is CASSPDREGQPQHF. Here the CDR3 DNA reads TGCGCCAGCAGCCCGGACAGGGAGGGACAGCCCCAGCATTTT. V gene TRBV5-1 combines with J gene TRBJ1-5; TRBD1 aligns across 8 bases. CDR3 length: 14 amino acids. Germline CDR1 and CDR2: SGHRS and YFSETQ. V was pared by 4 bases and J by 7 bases, with 7 bases of the junction left unmatched. Using reference TRBV5-1 and TRBJ1-5 for the parts outside the CDR3, the full variable domain is KAGVTQTPRYLIKTRGQQVTLSCSPISGHRSVSWYQQTPGQGLQFLFEYFSETQRNKGNFPGRFSGRQFSNSRSEMNVSTLELGDSALYLCASSPDREGQPQHFGDGTRLSIL.

The chain is built from TRBV7-3 and TRBJ2-2, with TRBD2 matching over 9 bases. CDR1 and CDR2 from the germline V gene are SGHTA and FQGTGA. Trimming took 5 bases from V and 3 from J; bases not matched to a gene: 7. The CDR3 runs to 16 residues. In DNA form, the CDR3 reads TGTGCCAGCAGCCAGGTCGCGGGGGGGTACACCGGGGAGCTGTTTTTT. Its translation is CASSQVAGGYTGELFF.

The rearrangement uses TRBV27 and TRBJ2-2; D perhaps matches TRBD2 (5 bases). Germline CDR1 is MNHEY and CDR2 is SMNVEV (reference sequence). V was cut by 2 bases and J by 5 bases, with 6 bases left in between. This CDR3 spans 13 amino acids. The CDR3 bases are TGTGCCAGCAGTTTAAGGAGGACCGGGGAGCTGTTTTTT. Translation gives CASSLRRTGELFF.

The chain recombines TRBV7-3 with TRBJ2-7, with 8 bases lining up with TRBD2. The CDR3 runs 14 residues. Germline CDR1 reads SGHTA; CDR2 reads FQGTGA. Trimming removed 5 bases from V and 5 bases from J; junction bases left unmatched: 8. The CDR3 loop reads CASSPGGAGDEQYF. The DNA of the CDR3 is TGTGCCAGCAGCCCCGGGGGGGCCGGAGACGAGCAGTACTTC.

This clone was seen a single time. V and J are TRBV5-5 and TRBJ1-2; 9 bases match TRBD1. Germline lookup yields CDR1 SGHKS and CDR2 YYEKEE (reference sequence). Trimming removed 5 bases from V and 5 bases from J; junction bases left unmatched: 10. The CDR3 totals 15 residues. CDR3: CASSTSTGGWYGYTF. CDR3 coding DNA: TGTGCCAGCAGTACCTCGACAGGGGGGTGGTATGGCTACACCTTC.

The CDR3 nucleotides read TGTGCCAGCAGCGTAGTGGCAGACTATGGCTACACCTTC. As protein: CASSVVADYGYTF. The chain employs TRBV9 and TRBJ1-2; D not certain. The length of the CDR3 is 13 residues. Germline V gene sequence: CDR1 SGDLS, CDR2 YYNGEE. V was trimmed by 0 bases and J by 3 bases, leaving 6 bases between them.

This sequence joins TRBV19 and TRBJ1-5; D might be TRBD1 (6 bases). Germline V lookup: CDR1 LNHDA, CDR2 SQIVND (reference sequence). V was shortened by 3 bases and J by 3 bases, with 12 bases between the two germline ends. This CDR3 spans 15 amino acids. Here the CDR3 reads CASSIFRGNNQPQHF. The CDR3 DNA sequence: TGTGCCAGTAGTATTTTCAGGGGTAACAATCAGCCCCAGCATTTT.

The chain is built from TRBV5-4 and TRBJ2-6, with TRBD1 as a possible D gene (5 bases). Trimming removed 4 bases from V and 2 bases from J, with 16 bases in between. CDR3 length: 17 residues. CDR1 SGHNT and CDR2 YYREEE come from the germline V gene (reference sequence). CDR3 sequence reads: CASSPGHVRTGANVLTF. The CDR3 bases are TGTGCCAGCAGCCCAGGACACGTTCGGACTGGGGCCAACGTCCTGACTTTC.

The chain combines TRBV6-5 with TRBJ2-3; 10 bases are a match to TRBD1. Germline CDR1 and CDR2: MNHEY and SVGAGI. The CDR3 runs to 14 residues. V dropped 4 bases and J dropped 6; count of bases not matched to a gene: 4. The CDR3 region has the DNA TGTGCCAGCAGTTCCGGGACAGGGGCGGATACGCAGTATTTT. Encoded protein: CASSSGTGADTQYF.

V gene TRBV11-3 combines with J gene TRBJ2-7; D perhaps matches TRBD2 (5 bases). Germline V gene sequence: CDR1 SGHNT, CDR2 YENEEA. V was pared by 3 bases and J by 7 bases, with 10 bases between. CDR3 length equals 12 residues. CDR3 sequence (DNA): TGTGCCAGCAGCTTCCGGGCGGGTGAGCAGTACTTC. Translation gives CASSFRAGEQYF.

The chain combines TRBV5-1 with TRBJ1-4; TRBD1 is a possible D gene (6 bases). V was shortened by 7 bases and J by 7 bases, with 17 bases between the two germline ends. Germline values: CDR1 SGHRS, CDR2 YFSETQ. The CDR3 has 14 amino acids. The CDR3 DNA reads as TGCGCCAGCGGAACAGGGCTTTTGGTTGAAAAACTGTTTTTT. Amino acids: CASGTGLLVEKLFF.

V and J are TRBV10-3 and TRBJ2-7; a weak D match, TRBD1 (6 bases). This CDR3 has 15 residues. The germline gives CDR1 ENHRY, CDR2 SYGVKD. Deletions cut 0 bases from V and 4 bases from J, with 13 bases between. The CDR3 DNA reads TGTGCCATCAGTGAGTCCCAGGGGCGAAAATACGAGCAGTACTTC. This translates into CAISESQGRKYEQYF.

This clone was detected only a few times. The CDR3 spells CASKEDINTEAFF. The CDR3 nucleotides read TGTGCCAGCAAAGAGGACATCAACACTGAAGCTTTCTTT. The rearrangement uses TRBV2 and TRBJ1-1; the D gene is possibly TRBD1 (5 bases). This CDR3 has 13 amino acids. V lost 7 bases, J lost 2 bases, and 11 bases lay in between. CDR1 is SNHLY, CDR2 FYNNEI, per germline.

The chain carries TRBV2 and TRBJ1-1, with no clear D. Trimming took off 7 bases at V and 3 bases at J, with 12 bases between the two ends. This CDR3 comprises 13 residues. The germline gives CDR1 SNHLY, CDR2 FYNNEI. The CDR3 nucleotides read TGTGCCAGCATTACGGAGAGAGACACTGAAGCTTTCTTT. It yields the protein CASITERDTEAFF.

The gene calls are TRBV6-1 and TRBJ2-3; 13 bases agree with TRBD2. V shed 4 bases and J 2 bases; nucleotides not matched to a gene: 3. The CDR3 extends over 16 amino acids. From germline, CDR1 is MNHNS and CDR2 SASEGT. The CDR3 DNA sequence: TGTGCCAGCAGTGGGACTAGCGGGGGAGCCACAGATACGCAGTATTTT. This encodes CASSGTSGGATDTQYF.

In this sample, this clone turned up once. The rearrangement links TRBV29-1 to TRBJ2-5; 8 bases line up with TRBD2. Germline values: CDR1 SQVTM, CDR2 ANQGSEA. The CDR3 contains 15 residues. The V and J ends lost 5 bases and 5 bases, in that order; junction bases with no gene match: 13. CDR3: CSVPNFGGAGETQYF. DNA for the CDR3: TGCAGCGTTCCTAATTTCGGGGGGGCCGGGGAGACCCAGTACTTC.

The sample holds a few counts of this clone. V is TRBV5-1 and J is TRBJ1-1, with D maybe TRBD1 (6 bases). V lost 4 bases and J lost 4, with 20 bases in between. This CDR3 has 16 amino acids. Germline CDR1 is SGHRS and CDR2 is YFSETQ. The DNA of the CDR3 is TGCGCCAGCAGCCTCCAGACAGGAGGTAGTGGCACTGAAGCTTTCTTT. This translates into CASSLQTGGSGTEAFF. Full variable domain (rest looked up from reference TRBV5-1 and TRBJ1-1): KAGVTQTPRYLIKTRGQQVTLSCSPISGHRSVSWYQQTPGQGLQFLFEYFSETQRNKGNFPGRFSGRQFSNSRSEMNVSTLELGDSALYLCASSLQTGGSGTEAFFGQGTRLTVV.

The V call is TRBV27, the J call TRBJ1-1, with D possibly matching TRBD1 (6 bases). This CDR3 contains 17 residues. Germline assignment: CDR1 MNHEY and CDR2 SMNVEV (reference sequence). V gave up 0 bases and J gave up 3 bases, with 17 bases separating them. The CDR3 DNA reads as TGTGCCAGCAGTTTATCGCTCGCTAGGGGGTTCTACACTGAAGCTTTCTTT. Its protein is CASSLSLARGFYTEAFF.

The V call is TRBV6-5, the J call TRBJ2-2, with TRBD1 matching 7 bases. CDR3 size: 14 residues. The ends lost 6 bases at V and 5 bases at J; junction bases unmatched: 6. Germline CDR1 is MNHEY and CDR2 is SVGAGI. The CDR3 spells CASRTGIGTGELFF. The CDR3 DNA follows: TGTGCCAGCAGGACAGGGATTGGGACCGGGGAGCTGTTTTTT.

In DNA, the CDR3 is TGCGCCAGCAGCTGGACAGGGGTGAACTACGAGCAGTACTTC. Its protein product is CASSWTGVNYEQYF. This chain uses TRBV5-1 with TRBJ2-7; the match to TRBD1 covers 9 bases. Germline V CDR1 and CDR2: SGHRS, YFSETQ. The V gene end was trimmed by 3 bases and the J gene end by 3 bases; junction bases not matched to a gene: 4. CDR3 length: 14 residues.

The rearrangement links TRBV19 to TRBJ2-3; TRBD1 matches at 8 bases. From germline, CDR1 is LNHDA and CDR2 SQIVND (reference sequence). The CDR3 runs 16 residues. The V and J ends lost 2 bases and 4 bases, in that order; junction bases with no gene match: 8. The CDR3 spells CASSIMDRASSDTQYF. In DNA form, the CDR3 reads TGTGCCAGTAGTATAATGGACAGGGCGTCGTCAGATACGCAGTATTTT. The full variable domain, with the rest looked up from reference TRBV19 and TRBJ2-3, is DGGITQSPKYLFRKEGQNVTLSCEQNLNHDAMYWYRQDPGQGLRLIYYSQIVNDFQKGDIAEGYSVSREKKESFPLTVTSAQKNPTAFYLCASSIMDRASSDTQYFGPGTRLTVL.

This clone occurred a few times. DNA of the CDR3: TGTGCCAGCAGCTTCCGACTAGCGGGCGTTCCCGACGAGCAGTACTTC. It encodes CASSFRLAGVPDEQYF. The chain employs TRBV13 and TRBJ2-7; 10 bases agree with TRBD2. The CDR3 spans 16 residues. Germline CDR1 is PRHDT and CDR2 is FYEKMQ (reference sequence). V shed 3 bases and J 5 bases; nucleotides not matched to a gene: 10.

V gene TRBV3-1 (or the pseudogene TRBV3-2) combines with J gene TRBJ2-5; 9 bases agree with TRBD2. Germline trimming cut 1 base from V and 6 bases from J; bases unmatched to any gene: 6. Per the germline V gene, CDR1 is LGHDT and CDR2 is YNNKEL (reference sequence). CDR3 length: 15 amino acids. The CDR3 loop is CASSQGLAAGKTQYF. Here the CDR3 DNA reads TGTGCCAGCAGCCAAGGACTAGCGGCGGGGAAGACCCAGTACTTC.